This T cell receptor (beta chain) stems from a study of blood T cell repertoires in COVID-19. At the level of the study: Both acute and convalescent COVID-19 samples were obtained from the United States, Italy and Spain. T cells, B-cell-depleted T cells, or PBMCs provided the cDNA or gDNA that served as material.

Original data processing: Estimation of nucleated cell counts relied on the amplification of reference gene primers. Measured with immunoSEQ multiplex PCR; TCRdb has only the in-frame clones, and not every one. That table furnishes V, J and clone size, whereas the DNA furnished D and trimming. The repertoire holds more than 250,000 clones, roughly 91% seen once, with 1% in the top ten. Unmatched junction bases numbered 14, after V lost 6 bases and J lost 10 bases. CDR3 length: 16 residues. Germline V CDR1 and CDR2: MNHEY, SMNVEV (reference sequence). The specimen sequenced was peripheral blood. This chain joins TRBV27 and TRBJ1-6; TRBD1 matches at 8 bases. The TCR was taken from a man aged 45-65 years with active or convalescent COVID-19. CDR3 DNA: TGTGCCAGCAGAATAGACTTCAGGGGGCGGTACTCACCCCTCCACTTT. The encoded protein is CASRIDFRGRYSPLHF.